The present T cell receptor (beta chain) was sequenced within a study of blood T cell repertoires in COVID-19. The table came from immunoSEQ multiplex PCR; TCRdb's copy has only in-frame clones and leaves some out. This table holds under 200,000 clones, around nine tenths found once. Germline V gene lookup returns CDR1 SNHLY and CDR2 FYNNEI. This CDR3 has 14 residues. Germline trimming cut 5 bases from V and 5 bases from J; bases unmatched to any gene: 5. A few counts support this clone. This sequence was found in a man aged 60 to 69 with active or convalescent COVID-19. Sequencing was done on a sample of peripheral blood. The gene calls are TRBV2 and TRBJ1-2; TRBD1 aligns across 10 bases. This chain's CDR3 is CASSKTGGSYGYTF. In DNA form, the CDR3 reads TGTGCCAGCAGTAAGACAGGGGGCAGTTATGGCTACACCTTC.